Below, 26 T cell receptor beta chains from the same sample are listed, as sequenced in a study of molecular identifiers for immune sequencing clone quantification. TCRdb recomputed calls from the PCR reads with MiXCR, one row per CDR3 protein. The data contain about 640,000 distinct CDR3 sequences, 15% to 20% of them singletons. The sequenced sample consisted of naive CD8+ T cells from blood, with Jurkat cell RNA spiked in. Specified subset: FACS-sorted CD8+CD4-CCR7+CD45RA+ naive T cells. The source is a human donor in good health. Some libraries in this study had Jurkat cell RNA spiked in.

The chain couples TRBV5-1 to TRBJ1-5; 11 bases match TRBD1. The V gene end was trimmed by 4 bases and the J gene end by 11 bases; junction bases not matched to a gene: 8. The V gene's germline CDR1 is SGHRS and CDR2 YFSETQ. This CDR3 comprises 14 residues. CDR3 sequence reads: CASSAGQGASSQHF. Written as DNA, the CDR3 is TGCGCCAGCAGCGCCGGACAGGGGGCATCGTCCCAGCATTTT.

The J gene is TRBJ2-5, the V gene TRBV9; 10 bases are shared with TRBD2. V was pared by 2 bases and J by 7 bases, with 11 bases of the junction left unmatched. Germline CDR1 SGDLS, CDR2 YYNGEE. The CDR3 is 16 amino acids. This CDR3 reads CASSVTAGGPGGTQYF. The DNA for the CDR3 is TGTGCCAGCAGCGTGACAGCGGGAGGGCCGGGGGGGACCCAGTACTTC.

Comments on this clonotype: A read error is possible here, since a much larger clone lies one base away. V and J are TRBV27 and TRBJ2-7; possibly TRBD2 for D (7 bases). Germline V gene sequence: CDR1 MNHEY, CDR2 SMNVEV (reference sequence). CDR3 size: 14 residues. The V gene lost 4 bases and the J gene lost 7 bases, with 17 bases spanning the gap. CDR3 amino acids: CASSSGPAGAEQYF. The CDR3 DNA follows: TGTGCCAGCAGTTCAGGCCCCGCGGGGGCGGAGCAGTACTTC.

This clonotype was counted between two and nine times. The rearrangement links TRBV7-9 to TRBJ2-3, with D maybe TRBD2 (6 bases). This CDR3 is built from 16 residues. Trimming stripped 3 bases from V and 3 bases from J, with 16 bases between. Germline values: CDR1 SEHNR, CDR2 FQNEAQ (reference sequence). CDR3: CASSFTGTSETDTQYF. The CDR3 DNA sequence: TGTGCCAGCAGCTTCACCGGGACTTCAGAGACAGATACGCAGTATTTT.

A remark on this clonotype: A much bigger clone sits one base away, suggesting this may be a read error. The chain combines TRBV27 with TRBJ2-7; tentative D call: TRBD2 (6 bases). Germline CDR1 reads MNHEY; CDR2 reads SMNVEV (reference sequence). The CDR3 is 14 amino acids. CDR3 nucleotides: TGTGTCAGCAGTTCCCGACTAGAATACTACGAGCAGTACTTC. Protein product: CVSSSRLEYYEQYF.

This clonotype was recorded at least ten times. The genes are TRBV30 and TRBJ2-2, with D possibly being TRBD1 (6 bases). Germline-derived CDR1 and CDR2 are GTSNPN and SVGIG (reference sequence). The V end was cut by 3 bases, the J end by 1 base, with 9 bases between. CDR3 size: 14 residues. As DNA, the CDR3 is TGTGCCTGGAGAGAGACAGGGAACACCGGGGAGCTGTTTTTT. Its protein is CAWRETGNTGELFF.

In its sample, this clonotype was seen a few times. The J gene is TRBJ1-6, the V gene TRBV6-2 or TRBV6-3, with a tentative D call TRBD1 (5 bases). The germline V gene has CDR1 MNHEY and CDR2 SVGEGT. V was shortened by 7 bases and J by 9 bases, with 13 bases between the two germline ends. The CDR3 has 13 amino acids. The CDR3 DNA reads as TGTGCCAGCACCGGGACTCGTGGTTCACCCCTCCACTTT. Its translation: CASTGTRGSPLHF.

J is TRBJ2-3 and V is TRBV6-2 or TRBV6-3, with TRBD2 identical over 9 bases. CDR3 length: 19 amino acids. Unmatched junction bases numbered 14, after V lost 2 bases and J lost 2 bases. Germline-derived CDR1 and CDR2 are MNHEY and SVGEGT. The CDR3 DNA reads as TGTGCCAGCAGTTACGCGTACGGAGCGGGGGGCCCTAACACAGATACGCAGTATTTT. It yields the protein CASSYAYGAGGPNTDTQYF.

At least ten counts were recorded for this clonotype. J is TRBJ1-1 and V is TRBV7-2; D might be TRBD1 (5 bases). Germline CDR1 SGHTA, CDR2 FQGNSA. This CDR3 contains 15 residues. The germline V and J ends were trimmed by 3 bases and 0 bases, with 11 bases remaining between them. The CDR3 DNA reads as TGTGCCAGCAGCTTGGGACCGCTCATGAACACTGAAGCTTTCTTT. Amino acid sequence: CASSLGPLMNTEAFF. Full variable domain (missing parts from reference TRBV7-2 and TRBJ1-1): GAGVSQSPSNKVTEKGKDVELRCDPISGHTALYWYRQSLGQGLEFLIYFQGNSAPDKSGLPSDRFSAERTGGSVSTLTIQRTQQEDSAVYLCASSLGPLMNTEAFFGQGTRLTVV.

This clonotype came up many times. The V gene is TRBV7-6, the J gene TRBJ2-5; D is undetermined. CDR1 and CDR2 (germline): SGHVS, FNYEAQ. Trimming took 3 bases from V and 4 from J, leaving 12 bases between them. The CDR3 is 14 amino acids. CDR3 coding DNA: TGTGCCAGCAGCTTGGTGGCTATTATAGAGACCCAGTACTTC. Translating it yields CASSLVAIIETQYF.

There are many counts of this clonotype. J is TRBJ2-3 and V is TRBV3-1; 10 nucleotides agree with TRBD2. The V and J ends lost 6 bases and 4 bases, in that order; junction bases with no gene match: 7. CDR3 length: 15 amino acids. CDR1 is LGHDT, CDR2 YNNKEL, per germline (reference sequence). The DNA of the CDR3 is TGTGCCAGCAGTCGAGCGGGAGGGCCGTCAGATACGCAGTATTTT. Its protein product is CASSRAGGPSDTQYF.

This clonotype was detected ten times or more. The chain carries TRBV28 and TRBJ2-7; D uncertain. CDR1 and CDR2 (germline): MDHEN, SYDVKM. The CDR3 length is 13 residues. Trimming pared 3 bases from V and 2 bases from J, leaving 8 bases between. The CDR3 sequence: CASSLGWAYEQYF. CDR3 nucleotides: TGTGCCAGCAGTTTGGGTTGGGCCTACGAGCAGTACTTC.

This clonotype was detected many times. CDR3 bases: TGCGCCAGCAGCCCGGACAGGGTGGCCTACAATGAGCAGTTCTTC. This translates into CASSPDRVAYNEQFF. The chain uses TRBV4-1 and TRBJ2-1; TRBD1 aligns across 8 bases. CDR3 size: 15 residues. The J segment lost 2 bases and the V segment lost 4 bases, leaving 4 bases of the junction unmatched. CDR1 is MGHRA, CDR2 YSYEKL, per germline.

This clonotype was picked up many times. CDR3 sequence: CASSLDKLQAKNIQYF. In nucleotides, the CDR3 is TGTGCCAGCAGCTTAGATAAACTGCAAGCCAAAAACATTCAGTACTTC. This rearrangement joins TRBV11-3 to TRBJ2-4; D unresolved. This CDR3 region has 16 residues. Trimming stripped 0 bases from V and 0 bases from J, with 9 bases between. Germline values: CDR1 SGHNT, CDR2 YENEEA.

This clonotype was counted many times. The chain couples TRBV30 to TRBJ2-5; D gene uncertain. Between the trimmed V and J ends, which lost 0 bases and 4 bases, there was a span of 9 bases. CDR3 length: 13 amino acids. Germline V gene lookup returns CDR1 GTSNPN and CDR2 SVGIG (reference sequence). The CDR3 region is CAWSVLWRETQYF. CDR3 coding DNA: TGTGCCTGGAGTGTATTGTGGCGAGAGACCCAGTACTTC.

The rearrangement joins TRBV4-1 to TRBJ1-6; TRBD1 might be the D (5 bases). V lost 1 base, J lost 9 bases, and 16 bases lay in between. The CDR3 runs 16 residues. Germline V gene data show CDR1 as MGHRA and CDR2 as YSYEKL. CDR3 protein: CASSQGRDPGSSPLHF. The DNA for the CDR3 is TGCGCCAGCAGCCAAGGACGGGACCCCGGATCTTCACCCCTCCACTTT.

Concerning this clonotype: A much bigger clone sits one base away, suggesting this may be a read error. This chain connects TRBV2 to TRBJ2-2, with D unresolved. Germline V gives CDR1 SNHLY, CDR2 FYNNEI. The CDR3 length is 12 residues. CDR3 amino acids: CACSVLSGELFF. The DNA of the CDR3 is TGTGCCTGCAGTGTCTTGAGCGGGGAGCTGTTTTTT.

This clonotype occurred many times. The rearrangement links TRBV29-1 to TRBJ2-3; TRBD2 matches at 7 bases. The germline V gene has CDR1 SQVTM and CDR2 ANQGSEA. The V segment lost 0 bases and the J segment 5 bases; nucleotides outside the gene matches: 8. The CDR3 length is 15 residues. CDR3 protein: CSVEDWGRAGDTQYF. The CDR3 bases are TGCAGCGTTGAAGATTGGGGGAGGGCTGGAGATACGCAGTATTTT.

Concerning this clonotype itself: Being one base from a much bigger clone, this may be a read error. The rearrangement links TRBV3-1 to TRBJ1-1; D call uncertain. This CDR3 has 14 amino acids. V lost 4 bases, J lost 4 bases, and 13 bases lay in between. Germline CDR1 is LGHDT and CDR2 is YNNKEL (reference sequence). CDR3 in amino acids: CASSRLEGFTEAFF. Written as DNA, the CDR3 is TGTGCCAGCAGCCGACTGGAGGGTTTCACTGAAGCTTTCTTT.

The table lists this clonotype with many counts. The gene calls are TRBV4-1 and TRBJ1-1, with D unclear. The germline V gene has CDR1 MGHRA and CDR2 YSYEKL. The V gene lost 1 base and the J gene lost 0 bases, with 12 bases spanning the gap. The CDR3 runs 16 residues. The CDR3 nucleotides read TGCGCCAGCAGCCAAGTCCAGGTAGGCATGAACACTGAAGCTTTCTTT. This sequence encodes CASSQVQVGMNTEAFF.

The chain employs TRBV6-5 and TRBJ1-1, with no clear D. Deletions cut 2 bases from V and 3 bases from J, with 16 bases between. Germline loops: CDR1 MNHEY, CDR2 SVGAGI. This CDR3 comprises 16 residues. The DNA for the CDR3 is TGTGCCAGCAGTTACGGATTCGGTGGGCGGGACACTGAAGCTTTCTTT. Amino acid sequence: CASSYGFGGRDTEAFF.

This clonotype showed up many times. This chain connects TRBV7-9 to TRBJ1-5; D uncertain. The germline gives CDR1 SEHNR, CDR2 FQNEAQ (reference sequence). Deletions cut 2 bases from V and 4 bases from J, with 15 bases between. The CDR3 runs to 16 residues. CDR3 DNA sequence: TGTGCCAGCAGCTTATATTCCGAAAAAGGGAATCAGCCCCAGCATTTT. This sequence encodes CASSLYSEKGNQPQHF.

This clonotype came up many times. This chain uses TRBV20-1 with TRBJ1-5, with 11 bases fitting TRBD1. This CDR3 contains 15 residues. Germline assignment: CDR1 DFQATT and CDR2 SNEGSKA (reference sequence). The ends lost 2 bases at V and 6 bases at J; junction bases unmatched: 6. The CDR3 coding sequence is TGCAGTGCTAGACAGGACAGGGGGCAGATTCAGCCCCAGCATTTT. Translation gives CSARQDRGQIQPQHF.

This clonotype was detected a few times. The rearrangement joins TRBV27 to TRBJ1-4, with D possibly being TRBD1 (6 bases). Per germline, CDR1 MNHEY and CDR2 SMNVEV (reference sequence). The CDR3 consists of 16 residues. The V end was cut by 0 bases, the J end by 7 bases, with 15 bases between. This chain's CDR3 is CASSLSGGGAPEKLFF. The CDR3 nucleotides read TGTGCCAGCAGTTTATCGGGAGGGGGGGCGCCTGAAAAACTGTTTTTT.

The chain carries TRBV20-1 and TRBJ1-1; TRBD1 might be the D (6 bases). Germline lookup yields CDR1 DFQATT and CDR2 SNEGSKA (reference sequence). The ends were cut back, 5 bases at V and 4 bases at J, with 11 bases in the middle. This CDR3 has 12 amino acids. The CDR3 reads CSAPRDTTEAFF. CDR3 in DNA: TGCAGTGCTCCTCGGGACACCACTGAAGCTTTCTTT.

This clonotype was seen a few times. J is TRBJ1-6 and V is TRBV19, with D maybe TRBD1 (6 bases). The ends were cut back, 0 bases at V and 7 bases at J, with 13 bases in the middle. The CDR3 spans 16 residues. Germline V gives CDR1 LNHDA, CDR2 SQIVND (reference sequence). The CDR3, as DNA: TGTGCCAGTAGTATAGATGGGACAATCAGGAATTCACCCCTCCACTTT. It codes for CASSIDGTIRNSPLHF.